What follows are 21 T cell receptor beta chains derived from one specimen sequenced in a study of PD-1 blockade in mismatch repair-deficient tumors. TCRdb keeps only in-frame clones here, not all; method: immunoSEQ multiplex PCR. The sample shows 80,000 to 100,000 clones, around 85% of them seen only once. Here the sequenced sample was peripheral blood, taken 12 weeks after starting pembrolizumab. Receptor source: an adult with mismatch repair-deficient cancer.

The chain combines TRBV7-8 with TRBJ2-2; no definite D call. In germline, CDR1 is SGHVS, CDR2 FQNEAQ. V lost 1 base and J 7 bases, leaving 16 bases between the germline ends. The length of the CDR3 is 16 residues. The CDR3 is CASSLVARWSIGELFF. CDR3 sequence (DNA): TGTGCCAGCAGCTTAGTTGCCAGATGGAGTATCGGGGAGCTGTTTTTT.

V usage is TRBV15 and J usage is TRBJ2-2; TRBD1 matches at 7 bases. V gave up 5 bases and J gave up 6 bases; unmatched junction bases: 6. CDR1 and CDR2 from the germline V gene are LNHNV and YYDKDF (reference sequence). The length of the CDR3 is 14 residues. The CDR3 region has the DNA TGTGCCACCAGCCGCGACAGGGCGGCCGGGGAGCTGTTTTTT. Amino acid sequence: CATSRDRAAGELFF. The whole variable domain, filled in from reference TRBV15 and TRBJ2-2, reads DAMVIQNPRYQVTQFGKPVTLSCSQTLNHNVMYWYQQKSSQAPKLLFHYYDKDFNNEADTPDNFQSRRPNTSFCFLDIRSPGLGDTAMYLCATSRDRAAGELFFGEGSRLTVL.

The chain carries TRBV11-3 and TRBJ1-1, with D possibly TRBD1 on 5 matching bases. Germline values: CDR1 SGHNT, CDR2 YENEEA. The CDR3 length is 15 residues. V was clipped by 4 bases and J by 1 base, with 13 bases between them. Written as DNA, the CDR3 is TGTGCCAGCAGCTCCCCGCGCGGGGGGAACACTGAAGCTTTCTTT. Translation gives CASSSPRGGNTEAFF.

V usage is TRBV18 and J usage is TRBJ1-1, with TRBD1 matching 7 bases. Trimming removed 1 base from V and 2 bases from J; junction bases left unmatched: 1. Per germline, CDR1 KGHSH and CDR2 LQKENI. This CDR3 is 14 amino acids long. CDR3 nucleotides: TGTGCCAGCTCACCACGGGACAGAAACACTGAAGCTTTCTTT. This encodes CASSPRDRNTEAFF.

The CDR3 coding sequence is TGTGCCAGCAGCCCCAGACTAGCGGGAGGATCAGAGACCCAGTACTTC. The encoded protein is CASSPRLAGGSETQYF. The V call is TRBV7-6, the J call TRBJ2-5; TRBD2 matches 13 bases. Trimming removed 5 bases from V and 4 bases from J; junction bases left unmatched: 7. CDR1 is SGHVS and CDR2 is FNYEAQ in the germline V gene. The CDR3 has 16 amino acids.

In its sample, this clone was seen a few times. The chain is built from TRBV29-1 and TRBJ2-7; 8 bases map to TRBD1. V dropped 6 bases and J dropped 7; count of bases not matched to a gene: 14. Looked up from germline, CDR1 is SQVTM and CDR2 is ANQGSEA. This CDR3 has 14 amino acids. CDR3 DNA: TGCAGCGTCGCCTCCGGGACAGGCCAAGGGGAGCAGTACTTC. The encoded protein is CSVASGTGQGEQYF.

The chain combines TRBV21-1 with TRBJ1-2; the DNA was not used to check the table's D call, TRBD1. TRBV21-1 is flagged as a pseudogene. The CDR3 is made up of 13 amino acids. As DNA, the CDR3 is TGTGCCAGCAGCAAAAAGAAACATCATGGCTACACCTTC. It specifies CASSKKKHHGYTF.

The rearrangement links TRBV23-1 to TRBJ1-4; a weak D match, TRBD1 (6 bases). TRBV23-1 is recorded as an ORF, its role being uncertain. This CDR3 has 15 amino acids. V lost 0 bases and J 8 bases, leaving 13 bases between the germline ends. The CDR3 nucleotides read TGCGCCAGCAGTCAATCGTCCGGGGGCCGGGAAAAACTGTTTTTT. This gives the protein CASSQSSGGREKLFF.

This chain links TRBV19 with TRBJ1-1, with a tentative D call TRBD1 (5 bases). V was shortened by 3 bases and J by 0 bases, with 11 bases between the two germline ends. Per germline, CDR1 LNHDA and CDR2 SQIVND (reference sequence). The length of the CDR3 is 15 residues. The CDR3 DNA reads as TGTGCCAGTAGTATTCGGGGGGGGTTGAACACTGAAGCTTTCTTT. This gives the protein CASSIRGGLNTEAFF.

This clone has only a few counts. The same CDR3 arises from other DNA sequences in this sample as well. This sequence joins TRBV11-3 and TRBJ2-5; D possibly corresponds to TRBD1 (7 bases). With 5 bases removed from V and 1 base from J, the gap between germline ends came to 11 bases. Germline lookup yields CDR1 SGHNT and CDR2 YENEEA. The CDR3 covers 14 residues. The CDR3 sequence is CASSAGQPQETQYF. The DNA of the CDR3 is TGTGCCAGCAGCGCGGGACAGCCCCAAGAGACCCAGTACTTC.

The chain employs TRBV5-5 and TRBJ2-2; 7 bases are a match to TRBD1. This CDR3 region has 16 residues. The germline CDR1 and CDR2 sequences are SGHKS and YYEKEE (reference sequence). Trimming removed 3 bases from V and 4 bases from J; junction bases left unmatched: 9. The CDR3 sequence is CASSSVTGRGTGELFF. CDR3 sequence (DNA): TGTGCCAGCAGCTCGGTGACAGGGCGCGGCACCGGGGAGCTGTTTTTT.

This clone was observed once. The rearrangement uses TRBV13 and TRBJ2-7, with 7 bases identical to TRBD2. With V trimmed by 4 bases and J by 3 bases, 9 bases remained unmatched. Germline assignment: CDR1 PRHDT and CDR2 FYEKMQ (reference sequence). The CDR3 covers 15 residues. The CDR3 coding sequence is TGTGCCAGCAGCTCCCTCGGGGAGCGGGACTACGAGCAGTACTTC. Amino acid sequence: CASSSLGERDYEQYF.

This chain uses TRBV6-5 with TRBJ1-3; D remains ambiguous. Germline CDR1 reads MNHEY; CDR2 reads SVGAGI. V was shortened by 5 bases and J by 0 bases, with 8 bases between the two germline ends. The CDR3 runs to 14 residues. The CDR3 bases are TGTGCCAGCAGTCCCGAGTTCTCTGGAAACACCATATATTTT. Its translation is CASSPEFSGNTIYF.

By sample share, this clone is medium-sized (0.01 to 0.1%). This chain connects TRBV29-1 to TRBJ2-2; 9 bases align to TRBD1. J gave up 0 bases and V 6 bases, and 8 bases lay outside the gene matches. Germline V gene lookup returns CDR1 SQVTM and CDR2 ANQGSEA. The CDR3 sequence is 16 residues long. CDR3 bases: TGCAGCGTAAAGGGGACAGGGCCCACGAACACCGGGGAGCTGTTTTTT. Translating gives CSVKGTGPTNTGELFF.

The chain is built from TRBV5-8 and TRBJ2-7; D uncertain. Germline loops: CDR1 SGHTS, CDR2 YDEGEE. The CDR3 contains 14 residues. V gave up 5 bases and J gave up 3 bases, with 15 bases separating them. The CDR3 is CASRHMGWDYEQYF. CDR3 DNA sequence: TGTGCCAGCAGGCACATGGGATGGGACTACGAGCAGTACTTC.

Points on this clone: Other DNA sequences within the sample encode an identical CDR3. The V and J genes are TRBV5-4 and TRBJ2-2; 9 bases line up with TRBD2. The trim removed 0 bases at V and 1 base at J, leaving 1 base unmatched. Germline V gene sequence: CDR1 SGHNT, CDR2 YYREEE (reference sequence). The CDR3 sequence is 16 residues long. The CDR3 loop is CASSLEAGGNTGELFF. CDR3 nucleotides: TGTGCCAGCAGCTTGGAAGCGGGAGGGAACACCGGGGAGCTGTTTTTT.

The chain joins TRBV5-4 to TRBJ2-6; maybe TRBD1 (5 bases). Trimming pared 6 bases from V and 3 bases from J, leaving 19 bases between. The germline V gene encodes CDR1 SGHNT and CDR2 YYREEE (reference sequence). The CDR3 covers 17 residues. The CDR3 loop is CASKVKGIIVGANVLTF. CDR3 nucleotides: TGTGCCAGCAAGGTCAAGGGGATCATCGTTGGGGCCAACGTCCTGACTTTC.

This clone occurred a few times. V usage is TRBV6-5 and J usage is TRBJ1-4; maybe TRBD1 (6 bases). Germline CDR1 and CDR2: MNHEY and SVGAGI. V was trimmed by 8 bases and J by 8 bases, leaving 15 bases between them. The length of the CDR3 is 13 residues. CDR3 nucleotides: TGTGCCAGCGGCCCAGGGGTGTGGGAAAAACTGTTTTTT. Protein product: CASGPGVWEKLFF.

The V call is TRBV4-2, the J call TRBJ2-1; tentative D call: TRBD2 (6 bases). This CDR3 spans 15 amino acids. Germline CDR1 LGHNA, CDR2 YNFKEQ. The V and J ends lost 5 bases and 4 bases respectively, with 15 bases between them. CDR3 sequence reads: CASSWSREIYNEQFF. DNA of the CDR3: TGTGCCAGCAGCTGGTCTCGGGAGATTTACAATGAGCAGTTCTTC.

In this sample, this clone turned up once. The chain links TRBV27 to TRBJ2-6, with D unclear. The V end lost 3 bases, the J end lost 4 bases, and 4 bases lay between the germline ends. The CDR3 runs to 13 residues. CDR1 is MNHEY, CDR2 SMNVEV, per germline (reference sequence). The CDR3 nucleotides read TGTGCCAGCAGTTTTACCGGGGCCAACGTCCTGACTTTC. It encodes CASSFTGANVLTF.

This clone was found once. This CDR3 is CASNGGGEQFF. CDR3 DNA: TGTGCCAGCAATGGGGGGGGTGAGCAGTTCTTC. The chain employs TRBV7-6 and TRBJ2-1, with 7 bases aligning to TRBD2. V was pared by 7 bases and J by 9 bases, with 3 bases of the junction left unmatched. CDR1 is SGHVS, CDR2 FNYEAQ, per germline. The CDR3 contains 11 residues.